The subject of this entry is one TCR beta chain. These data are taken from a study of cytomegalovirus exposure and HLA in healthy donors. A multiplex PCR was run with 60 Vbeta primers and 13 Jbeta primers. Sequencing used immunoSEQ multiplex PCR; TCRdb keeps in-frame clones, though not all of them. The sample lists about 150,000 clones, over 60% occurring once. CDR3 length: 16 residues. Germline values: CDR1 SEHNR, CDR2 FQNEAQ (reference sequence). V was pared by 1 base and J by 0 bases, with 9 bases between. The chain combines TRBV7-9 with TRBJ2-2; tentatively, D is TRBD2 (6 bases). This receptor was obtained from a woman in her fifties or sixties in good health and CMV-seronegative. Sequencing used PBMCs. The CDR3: CASSLGLATNTGELFF. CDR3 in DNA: TGTGCCAGCAGCTTAGGTCTAGCGACGAACACCGGGGAGCTGTTTTTT.